These 18 T cell receptor beta chains were all obtained from the same sample, sequenced in a study of long-term antiretroviral therapy in people with HIV. Running of the v3.0 immunoSEQ assay took place at survey level. TCRdb's copy holds only in-frame clones and misses some; the assay was immunoSEQ multiplex PCR. The table lists some 48,000 clones, around four fifths of them singletons. Sample: unsorted PBMCs, taken 0.8 years after starting antiretroviral therapy. The receptors were sampled from a woman under 30 with HIV.

Judged by abundance, this clone is medium-sized (0.01 to 0.1%). The chain links TRBV4-3 to TRBJ2-7, with 9 bases identical to TRBD1. Germline lookup yields CDR1 LGHNA and CDR2 YSLEER. The CDR3 runs to 14 residues. J was trimmed by 6 bases and V by 4 bases; bases with no gene match: 7. The CDR3 DNA reads as TGCGCCAGCAGCCCGGACAGGGGTGATGGCGAGCAGTACTTC. Translated: CASSPDRGDGEQYF.

This clone was observed once. The chain recombines TRBV28 with TRBJ2-7, with D maybe TRBD1 (5 bases). Looked up from germline, CDR1 is MDHEN and CDR2 is SYDVKM. This CDR3 has 12 amino acids. V shed 3 bases and J shed 4 bases, with 7 bases lying between them. The CDR3 region has the DNA TGTGCCAGCAGTTTGCAGGGATACGAGCAGTACTTC. Its translation: CASSLQGYEQYF.

The J gene is TRBJ2-7, the V gene TRBV4-1, with D possibly matching TRBD2 (6 bases). CDR1 is MGHRA and CDR2 is YSYEKL in the germline V gene. V lost 2 bases and J lost 0, with 14 bases in between. The CDR3 is made up of 16 amino acids. CDR3 nucleotides: TGCGCCAGCAGCCAACTAAGCGGGCGTGCCTCCTACGAGCAGTACTTC. This sequence encodes CASSQLSGRASYEQYF.

This clone showed up just once. The V and J genes are TRBV4-3 and TRBJ2-7; 8 nucleotides align to TRBD2. V gave up 1 base and J gave up 4 bases; unmatched junction bases: 3. The CDR3 has 14 amino acids. Germline V gene sequence: CDR1 LGHNA, CDR2 YSLEER. For the CDR3, the DNA is TGCGCCAGCAGCCAAGGACTAGCGAGTTACGAGCAGTACTTC. It codes for CASSQGLASYEQYF.

The V and J genes are TRBV9 and TRBJ1-3, with D tentatively TRBD1 (5 bases). CDR3 size: 16 residues. The germline gives CDR1 SGDLS, CDR2 YYNGEE. The V gene lost 4 bases and the J gene lost 0 bases, with 14 bases spanning the gap. The CDR3 nucleotides are TGTGCCAGCAGCTTGAGCGGGACCTACTCTGGAAACACCATATATTTT. The encoded protein is CASSLSGTYSGNTIYF. The variable domain in full, completed from reference TRBV9 and TRBJ1-3, reads DSGVTQTPKHLITATGQRVTLRCSPRSGDLSVYWYQQSLDQGLQFLIQYYNGEERAKGNILERFSAQQFPDLHSELNLSSLELGDSALYFCASSLSGTYSGNTIYFGEGSWLTVV.

The CDR3 protein is CASSPSGAYEQYF. The CDR3 DNA is TGTGCCAGCAGCCCTAGCGGGGCCTACGAGCAGTACTTC. The chain uses TRBV9 and TRBJ2-7; 9 nucleotides agree with TRBD2. From germline, CDR1 is SGDLS and CDR2 YYNGEE. CDR3 length equals 13 residues. Unmatched junction bases numbered 1, after V lost 4 bases and J lost 2 bases.

The V gene is TRBV6-6, the J gene TRBJ2-3; no reliable D call. This CDR3 comprises 12 residues. The germline V gene encodes CDR1 MNHNY and CDR2 SVGAGI (reference sequence). The V gene lost 5 bases and the J gene lost 6 bases, with 9 bases spanning the gap. The CDR3 loop reads CASSVLGDTQYF. CDR3 in DNA: TGTGCCAGCAGTGTACTGGGGGATACGCAGTATTTT.

The chain is built from TRBV5-1 and TRBJ1-6; D may be TRBD1 (5 bases). Germline CDR1 is SGHRS and CDR2 is YFSETQ. This CDR3 is built from 15 residues. V gave up 3 bases and J gave up 9 bases, with 16 bases separating them. CDR3 loop: CASSWGGTGTSPLHF. In DNA, the CDR3 is TGCGCCAGCAGCTGGGGGGGTACGGGGACTTCACCCCTCCACTTT.

V is TRBV28 and J is TRBJ1-5, with 9 bases aligning to TRBD1. Germline loops: CDR1 MDHEN, CDR2 SYDVKM. V shed 5 bases, J shed 9 bases, and the junction held 8 bases outside the gene matches. The CDR3 is made up of 14 amino acids. CDR3 protein: CASSPDRGFTPQHF. Here the CDR3 DNA reads TGTGCCAGCAGTCCGGACAGGGGTTTTACGCCCCAGCATTTT.

V and J are TRBV6-4 and TRBJ2-3; D perhaps matches TRBD2 (7 bases). Germline CDR1 MRHNA, CDR2 SNTAGT. The CDR3 loop spans 15 amino acids. Trimming stripped 3 bases from V and 1 base from J, with 11 bases between. Here the CDR3 DNA reads TGTGCCAGCAGTGAAGAGGGGGGGCGCACAGATACGCAGTATTTT. It encodes CASSEEGGRTDTQYF.

The chain uses TRBV21-1 and TRBJ2-5. TRBV21-1 is an annotated pseudogene. The CDR3 totals 15 residues. CDR3 sequence: CALAGTSIPSETQYF. DNA of the CDR3: TGTGCCCTCGCCGGGACCTCGATTCCGTCGGAGACCCAGTACTTC.

The table lists this clone with a few counts. The chain links TRBV28 to TRBJ1-2, with D unclear. The CDR3 has 15 residues. Germline-derived CDR1 and CDR2 are MDHEN and SYDVKM. The V gene lost 8 bases and the J gene lost 6 bases, with 22 bases spanning the gap. As DNA, the CDR3 is TGTGCCAGCTTACCCCAATATGCGGTTTGGGATGGCTACACCTTC. Its protein is CASLPQYAVWDGYTF.

The chain employs TRBV7-9 and TRBJ2-5; D is possibly TRBD2 (5 bases). The J call may be incorrect, as the DNA end agrees better with TRBJ2-7. The CDR3 is 13 residues long. Germline CDR1 reads SEHNR; CDR2 reads FQNEAQ (reference sequence). The CDR3 loop is CASSPASPYEQYF. The DNA of the CDR3 is TGTGCCAGCAGCCCGGCTAGCCCCTACGAGCAGTACTTC.

The chain combines TRBV11-2 with TRBJ2-7; D is perhaps TRBD1 or TRBD2 (5 bases each). Deletions cut 5 bases from V and 2 bases from J, with 16 bases between. Germline CDR1 is SGHAT and CDR2 is FQNNGV. CDR3 length equals 15 residues. CDR3 protein: CASSEPGPYAYEQYF. The CDR3 DNA is TGTGCCAGCAGCGAACCGGGACCCTATGCCTACGAGCAGTACTTC.

The chain employs TRBV7-9 and TRBJ2-3, with a tentative D call TRBD1 (6 bases). The V and J ends lost 4 bases and 3 bases respectively, with 23 bases between them. Germline loops: CDR1 SEHNR, CDR2 FQNEAQ (reference sequence). The length of the CDR3 is 18 residues. The CDR3: CASSSLGHQGSVTDTQYF. For the CDR3, the DNA is TGTGCCAGCAGCTCCCTGGGGCACCAGGGGAGTGTTACAGATACGCAGTATTTT.

V and J are TRBV27 and TRBJ1-1; D gene unclear. This CDR3 has 15 amino acids. Germline CDR1 is MNHEY and CDR2 is SMNVEV (reference sequence). With 0 bases removed from V and 1 base from J, the gap between germline ends came to 9 bases. The CDR3 bases are TGTGCCAGCAGTTTATCGAGGCGGGGGAACACTGAAGCTTTCTTT. Residues: CASSLSRRGNTEAFF.

The chain recombines TRBV15 with TRBJ2-7, with 9 bases fitting TRBD1. There are 14 residues in the CDR3. Germline V gene data show CDR1 as LNHNV and CDR2 as YYDKDF (reference sequence). V gave up 2 bases and J gave up 5 bases; unmatched junction bases: 4. CDR3 amino acids: CATSRTGGGHEQYF. CDR3 in DNA: TGTGCCACCAGCAGAACAGGGGGCGGACACGAGCAGTACTTC.

The chain has TRBV9 and TRBJ2-1; D unresolved. Looked up from germline, CDR1 is SGDLS and CDR2 is YYNGEE. This CDR3 comprises 13 residues. The V end lost 2 bases, the J end lost 2 bases, and 5 bases lay between the germline ends. CDR3 residues: CASSVGTYNEQFF. The DNA for the CDR3 is TGTGCCAGCAGCGTGGGCACCTACAATGAGCAGTTCTTC.